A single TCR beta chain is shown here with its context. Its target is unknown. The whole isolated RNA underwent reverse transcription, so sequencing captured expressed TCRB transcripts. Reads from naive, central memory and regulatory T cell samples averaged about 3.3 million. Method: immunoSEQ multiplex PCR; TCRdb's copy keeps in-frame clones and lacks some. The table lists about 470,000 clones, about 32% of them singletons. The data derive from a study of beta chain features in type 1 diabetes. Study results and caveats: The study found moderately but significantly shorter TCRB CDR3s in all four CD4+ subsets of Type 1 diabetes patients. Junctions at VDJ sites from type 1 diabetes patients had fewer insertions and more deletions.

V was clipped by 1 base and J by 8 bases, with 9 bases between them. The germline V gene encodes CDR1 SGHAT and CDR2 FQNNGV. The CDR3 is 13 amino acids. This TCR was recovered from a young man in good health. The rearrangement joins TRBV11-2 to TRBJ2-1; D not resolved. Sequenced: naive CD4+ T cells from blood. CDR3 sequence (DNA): TGTGCCAGCAGCTTAGTAGTGGAAGATGAGCAGTTCTTC. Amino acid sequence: CASSLVVEDEQFF.